This T cell receptor (beta chain) appears in the sequencing data of a study of cytomegalovirus exposure and HLA in healthy donors. For the study at large: Sequencing of about 200 million T cells in an earlier analysis found 100 million to 140 million unique TCR beta sequences.

Notes on the study in general: Follow-up analysis later connected one missense variant in DCLRE1C with trimming of TCR beta V- and J-genes. When the data were analyzed later, several of the most significant clusters appeared to be linked to common viral pathogens.

This clone was detected only a few times. The target antigen is unknown. This CDR3 contains 13 residues. Germline V gene data show CDR1 as SNHLY and CDR2 as FYNNEI. The V end was cut by 10 bases, the J end by 3 bases, with 14 bases between. It was with 60 Vbeta and 13 Jbeta primers that the PCR ran. The protocol was immunoSEQ multiplex PCR, while the TCRdb copy is restricted to in-frame clones and leaves out a portion. The sample lists 75,000 to 90,000 clones, over 9% occurring once. The material sequenced was PBMCs. The sequence derives from a man between 60 and 75 years old in good health and CMV-seropositive. The genes are TRBV2 and TRBJ2-3, with a possible D match to TRBD2 (6 bases). The CDR3 region is CAIGTPPTDTQYF. The CDR3 DNA is TGTGCCATCGGGACTCCACCTACAGATACGCAGTATTTT.